This paragraph covers one T cell receptor (beta chain) sequence. Its antigen is still unknown. The data belong to a study of T cells in Graves' hyperthyroidism and ophthalmopathy. Study-wide points: Blood shared most expanded thyroid clonotypes above 0.001.

RNA transcripts gave rise to amplified TCR beta CDR3 regions. The HTBI primer set served for first-round RT-PCR of the TCR CDR3. TCRdb redid the calling of the multiplex PCR reads with MiXCR, one entry per CDR3 protein. Found here are approximately 640,000 distinct CDR3 sequences, about 16% of them singletons; the top ten hold 3.5% to 4%. Germline assignment: CDR1 LGHDT and CDR2 YNNKEL (reference sequence). V dropped 5 bases and J dropped 10; count of bases not matched to a gene: 8. The CDR3 consists of 13 residues. This receptor was obtained from a woman aged 25-40 years with Graves' hyperthyroidism. The rearrangement joins TRBV3-1 to TRBJ2-1; 7 nucleotides match TRBD2. Sample: blood. CDR3 nucleotide sequence: TGTGCCAGCAGCTTCCGACTAGCTCGGGAGCAGTTCTTC. Amino acids: CASSFRLAREQFF.